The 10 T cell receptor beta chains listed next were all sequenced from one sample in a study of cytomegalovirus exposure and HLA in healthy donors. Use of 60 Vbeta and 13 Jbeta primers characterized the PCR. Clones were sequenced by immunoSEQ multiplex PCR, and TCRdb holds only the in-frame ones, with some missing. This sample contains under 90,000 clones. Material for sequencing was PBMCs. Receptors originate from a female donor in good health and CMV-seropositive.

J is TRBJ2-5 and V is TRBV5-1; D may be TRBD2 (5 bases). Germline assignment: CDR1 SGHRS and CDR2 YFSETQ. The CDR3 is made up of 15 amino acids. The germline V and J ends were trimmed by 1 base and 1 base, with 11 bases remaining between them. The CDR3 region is CASSLNLALQETQYF. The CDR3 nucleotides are TGCGCCAGCAGCTTGAATCTAGCTCTCCAAGAGACCCAGTACTTC.

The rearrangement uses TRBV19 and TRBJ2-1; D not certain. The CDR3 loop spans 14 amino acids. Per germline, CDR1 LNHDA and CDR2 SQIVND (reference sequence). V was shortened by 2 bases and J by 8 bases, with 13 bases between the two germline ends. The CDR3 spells CASSIHGSSDEQFF. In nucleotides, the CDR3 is TGTGCCAGTAGTATACATGGTAGCTCCGATGAGCAGTTCTTC.

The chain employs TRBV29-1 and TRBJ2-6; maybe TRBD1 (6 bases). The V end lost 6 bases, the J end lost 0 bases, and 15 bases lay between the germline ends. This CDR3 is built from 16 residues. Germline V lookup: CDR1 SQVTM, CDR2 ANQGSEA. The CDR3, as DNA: TGCAGCGTCTACAGGGTCTCCCCCTCTGGGGCCAACGTCCTGACTTTC. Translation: CSVYRVSPSGANVLTF.

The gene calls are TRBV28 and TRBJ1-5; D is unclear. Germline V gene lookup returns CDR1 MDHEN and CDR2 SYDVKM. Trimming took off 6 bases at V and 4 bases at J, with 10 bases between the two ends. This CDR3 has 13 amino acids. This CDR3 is CASRPPVNQPQHF. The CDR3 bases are TGTGCCAGCAGACCCCCGGTTAATCAGCCCCAGCATTTT.

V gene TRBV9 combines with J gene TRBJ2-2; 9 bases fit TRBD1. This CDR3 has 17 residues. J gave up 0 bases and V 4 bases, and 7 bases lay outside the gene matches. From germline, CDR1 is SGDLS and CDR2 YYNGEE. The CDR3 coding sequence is TGTGCCAGCAGCCGGACCGGACAGGGGTCGAACACCGGGGAGCTGTTTTTT. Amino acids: CASSRTGQGSNTGELFF.

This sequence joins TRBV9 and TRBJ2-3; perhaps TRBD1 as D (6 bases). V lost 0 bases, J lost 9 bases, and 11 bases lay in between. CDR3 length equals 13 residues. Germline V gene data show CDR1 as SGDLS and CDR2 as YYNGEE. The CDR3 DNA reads TGTGCCAGCAGCGTAGTTCAGGGGCAGACGCAGTATTTT. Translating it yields CASSVVQGQTQYF.

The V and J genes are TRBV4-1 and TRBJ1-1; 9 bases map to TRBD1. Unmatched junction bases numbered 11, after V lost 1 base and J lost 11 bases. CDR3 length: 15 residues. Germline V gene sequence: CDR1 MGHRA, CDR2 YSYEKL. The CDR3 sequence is CASSQVLSGTGRAFF. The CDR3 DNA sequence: TGCGCCAGCAGCCAAGTCCTGAGTGGGACAGGGAGGGCTTTCTTT.

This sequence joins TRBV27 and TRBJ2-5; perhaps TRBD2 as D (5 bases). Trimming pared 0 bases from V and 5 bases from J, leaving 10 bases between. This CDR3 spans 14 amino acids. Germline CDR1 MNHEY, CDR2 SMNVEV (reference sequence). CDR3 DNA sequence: TGTGCCAGCAGTTTATCCGCTAGCTTGGAGACCCAGTACTTC. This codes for CASSLSASLETQYF.

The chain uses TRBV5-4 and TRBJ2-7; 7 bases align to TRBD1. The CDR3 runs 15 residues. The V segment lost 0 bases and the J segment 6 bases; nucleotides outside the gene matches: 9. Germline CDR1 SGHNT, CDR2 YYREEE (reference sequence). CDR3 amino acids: CASSLGAGTEPEQYF. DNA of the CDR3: TGTGCCAGCAGCTTGGGGGCCGGGACAGAACCCGAGCAGTACTTC.

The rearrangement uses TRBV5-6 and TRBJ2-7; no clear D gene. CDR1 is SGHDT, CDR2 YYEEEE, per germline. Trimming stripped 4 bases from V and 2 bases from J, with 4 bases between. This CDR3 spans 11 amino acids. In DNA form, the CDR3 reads TGTGCCAGCAGCCGCGCCTACGAGCAGTACTTC. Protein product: CASSRAYEQYF.